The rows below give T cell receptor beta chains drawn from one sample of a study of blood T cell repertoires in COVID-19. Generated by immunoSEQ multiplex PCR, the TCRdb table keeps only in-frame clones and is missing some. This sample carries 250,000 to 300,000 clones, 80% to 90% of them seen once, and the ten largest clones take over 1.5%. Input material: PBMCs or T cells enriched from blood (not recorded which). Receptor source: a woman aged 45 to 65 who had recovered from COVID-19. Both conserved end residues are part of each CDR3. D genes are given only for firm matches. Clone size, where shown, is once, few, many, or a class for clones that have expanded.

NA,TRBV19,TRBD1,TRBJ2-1,CASSITGGSWNEQFF,TGTGCCAGTAGTATAACAGGGGGGTCCTGGAATGAGCAGTTCTTC
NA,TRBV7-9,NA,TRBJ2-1,CASSSERVGYNEQFF,TGTGCCAGCAGCTCCGAGCGGGTCGGATACAATGAGCAGTTCTTC
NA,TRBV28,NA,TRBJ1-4,CASTSTNEKLFF,TGTGCCAGCACTTCAACTAATGAAAAACTGTTTTTT
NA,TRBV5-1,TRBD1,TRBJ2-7,CASSLHTGQGNYEQYF,TGCGCCAGCAGCTTGCACACGGGACAGGGGAACTACGAGCAGTACTTC
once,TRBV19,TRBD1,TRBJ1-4,CASSRRQGGSNEKLFF,TGTGCCAGTAGTAGACGACAGGGTGGATCTAATGAAAAACTGTTTTTT
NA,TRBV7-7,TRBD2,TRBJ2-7,CASSPTSGSLSYEQYF,TGTGCTAGCAGCCCGACTAGCGGGAGCCTCTCCTACGAGCAGTACTTC
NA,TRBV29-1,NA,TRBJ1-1,CSAQRKTASMNTEAFF,TGCAGCGCTCAAAGGAAGACAGCCTCGATGAACACTGAAGCTTTCTTT
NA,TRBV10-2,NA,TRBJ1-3,CASRSEGNTIYF,TGCGCCAGCCGCTCTGAGGGAAACACCATATATTTT
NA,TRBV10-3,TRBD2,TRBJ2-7,CATSSGGSMYEQYF,TGTGCCACTTCCTCTGGCGGGAGTATGTACGAGCAGTACTTC
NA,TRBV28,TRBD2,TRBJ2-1,CASSFGGSGVYNEQFF,TGTGCCAGCAGTTTCGGGGGGAGTGGGGTCTACAATGAGCAGTTCTTC
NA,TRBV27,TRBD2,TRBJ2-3,CASSFGGRDTDTQYF,TGTGCCAGCAGTTTTGGCGGGAGGGATACAGATACGCAGTATTTT
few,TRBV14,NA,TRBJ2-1,CASSPQRDRRYNEQFF,TGTGCCAGCAGCCCCCAGCGGGACAGGCGGTACAATGAGCAGTTCTTC
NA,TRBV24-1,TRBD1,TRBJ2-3,CATSDGTGYEEDTQYF,TGTGCCACCAGTGATGGGACAGGGTACGAGGAAGATACGCAGTATTTT
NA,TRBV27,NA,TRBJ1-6,CASSSVRGQRGFNSPLHF,TGTGCCAGCAGTTCTGTCAGGGGTCAAAGGGGCTTTAATTCACCCCTCCACTTT
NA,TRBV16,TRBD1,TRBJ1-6,CASSQGMETGANSPLHF,TGTGCCAGCAGCCAAGGGATGGAGACAGGGGCGAATTCACCCCTCCACTTT
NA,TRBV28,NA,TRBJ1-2,CASSFRRGSGVSDYTF,TGTGCCAGCAGTTTTCGGCGGGGCAGCGGAGTGTCTGACTACACCTTC
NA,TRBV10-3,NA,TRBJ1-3,CAIRAGDPSGNTIYF,TGTGCCATCAGGGCAGGGGACCCCTCTGGAAACACCATATATTTT
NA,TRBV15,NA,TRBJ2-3,CATSQDSGDTQYF,TGTGCCACCAGCCAAGATAGCGGAGATACGCAGTATTTT
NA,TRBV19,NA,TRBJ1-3,CASSLLRRGNTIYF,TGTGCCAGTAGCCTCCTACGGAGGGGAAACACCATATATTTT
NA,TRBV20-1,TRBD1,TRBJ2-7,CSASRTGSPYEQYF,TGCAGTGCAAGTAGGACAGGGAGTCCTTACGAGCAGTACTTC
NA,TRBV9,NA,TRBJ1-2,CASSPTENYGYTF,TGTGCCAGCAGCCCTACAGAAAACTATGGCTACACCTTC
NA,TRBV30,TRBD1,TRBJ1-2,CAWSPGGLGYTF,TGTGCCTGGAGTCCAGGGGGCCTTGGCTACACCTTC
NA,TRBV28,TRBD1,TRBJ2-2,CASSSWVRTGGASTGELFF,TGTGCCAGCAGTTCTTGGGTGCGTACAGGGGGCGCGTCCACCGGGGAGCTGTTTTTT
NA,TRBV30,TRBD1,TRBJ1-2,CAWSRDRESYGYTF,TGTGCCTGGAGCCGGGACAGGGAAAGCTATGGCTACACCTTC
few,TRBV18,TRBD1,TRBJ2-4,CASSPLRDRVGKNIQYF,TGTGCCAGCTCACCGTTACGGGACAGGGTTGGCAAAAACATTCAGTACTTC
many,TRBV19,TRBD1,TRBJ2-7,CASGTGAYEQYF,TGTGCCAGCGGGACAGGGGCCTACGAGCAGTACTTC
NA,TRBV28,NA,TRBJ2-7,CASSRYYEQYF,TGTGCCAGCAGTCGTTACTACGAGCAGTACTTC
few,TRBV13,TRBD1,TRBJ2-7,CASTWGQGGREQYF,TGTGCCAGCACCTGGGGACAGGGAGGTCGCGAGCAGTACTTC
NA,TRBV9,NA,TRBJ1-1,CASSVEGQNTEAFF,TGTGCCAGCAGCGTAGAGGGGCAGAACACTGAAGCTTTCTTT
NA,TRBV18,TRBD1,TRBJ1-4,CASSPRTGNNEKLFF,TGTGCCAGCTCACCGCGGACAGGAAATAATGAAAAACTGTTTTTT
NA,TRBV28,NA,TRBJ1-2,CASQSRTNYGYTF,TGTGCCAGCCAATCCAGGACTAACTATGGCTACACCTTC
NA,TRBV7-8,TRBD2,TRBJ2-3,CASSPWLAGVLGTDTQYF,TGTGCCAGCAGCCCCTGGCTAGCGGGAGTCCTTGGCACAGATACGCAGTATTTT
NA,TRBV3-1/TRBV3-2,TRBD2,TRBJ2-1,CASSQDLRTSGLYNEQFF,TGTGCCAGCAGCCAAGATCTCCGGACTAGCGGGCTATACAATGAGCAGTTCTTC
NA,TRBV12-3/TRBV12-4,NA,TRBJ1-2,CASTLTGRAGYTF,TGTGCCAGCACCCTAACAGGGAGGGCTGGCTACACCTTC
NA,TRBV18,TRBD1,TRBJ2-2,CASSPQWDRGTGELFF,TGTGCCAGCTCACCACAATGGGACAGGGGTACCGGGGAGCTGTTTTTT
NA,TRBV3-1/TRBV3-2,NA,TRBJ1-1,CASSQVFGSGEAFF,TGTGCCAGCAGCCAAGTCTTCGGGTCGGGTGAAGCTTTCTTT
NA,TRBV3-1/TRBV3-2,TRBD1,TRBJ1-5,CASSLSGGRQPQHF,TGTGCCAGCAGTCTTTCAGGGGGCCGGCAGCCCCAGCATTTT
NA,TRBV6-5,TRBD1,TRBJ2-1,CASSRTGVREEFF,TGTGCCAGCAGTCGGACAGGGGTGAGGGAGGAGTTCTTC
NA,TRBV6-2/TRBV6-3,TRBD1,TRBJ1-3,CASSYQSGTGVSGNTIYF,TGTGCCAGCAGTTACCAAAGCGGGACAGGAGTCTCTGGAAACACCATATATTTT
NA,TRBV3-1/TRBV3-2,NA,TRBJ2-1,CASSQALYNEQFF,TGTGCCAGCAGCCAAGCACTCTACAATGAGCAGTTCTTC
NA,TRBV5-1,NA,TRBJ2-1,CASSLIPDLYNEQFF,TGCGCCAGCAGTTTAATTCCGGACTTGTACAATGAGCAGTTCTTC
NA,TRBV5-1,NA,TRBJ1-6,CASSLGQANSPLHF,TGCGCCAGCAGCTTGGGACAGGCTAATTCACCCCTCCACTTT
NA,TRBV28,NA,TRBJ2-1,CASSSPYLESTYNEQFF,TGTGCCAGCAGTTCGCCATATCTAGAATCTACCTACAATGAGCAGTTCTTC
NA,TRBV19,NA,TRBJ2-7,CASSISVGGEQYF,TGTGCCAGTAGTATTTCCGTGGGGGGCGAGCAGTACTTC
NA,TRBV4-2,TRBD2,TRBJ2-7,CASSQVASGSPYGEQYF,TGTGCCAGCAGCCAAGTTGCTAGCGGGAGCCCCTACGGCGAGCAGTACTTC
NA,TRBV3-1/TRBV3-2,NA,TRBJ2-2,CASSRRSTQNTGELFF,TGTGCCAGCAGTCGCAGGTCCACTCAGAACACCGGGGAGCTGTTTTTT
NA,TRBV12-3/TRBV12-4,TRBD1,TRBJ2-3,CASKRQGTDTQYF,TGTGCCAGCAAGAGACAGGGTACAGATACGCAGTATTTT
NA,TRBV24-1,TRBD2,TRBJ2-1,CATSDSLAGGPGEQFF,TGTGCCACCAGTGACTCCCTAGCGGGAGGGCCGGGTGAGCAGTTCTTC
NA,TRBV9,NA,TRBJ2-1,CASSVPGTGGFNEQFF,TGTGCCAGCAGCGTACCGGGAACAGGAGGGTTTAATGAGCAGTTCTTC
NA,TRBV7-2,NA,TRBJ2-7,CASSLFKTRGEQYF,TGTGCCAGCAGCTTATTCAAAACGCGGGGCGAGCAGTACTTC
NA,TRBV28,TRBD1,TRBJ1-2,CASSFGQGNYGYTF,TGTGCCAGCAGTTTTGGACAGGGGAACTATGGCTACACCTTC
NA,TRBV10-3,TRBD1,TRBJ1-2,CAIRSGTVYGYTF,TGTGCCATCAGGTCCGGGACAGTCTATGGCTACACCTTC
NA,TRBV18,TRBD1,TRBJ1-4,CASSPTGGANEKLFF,TGTGCCAGCTCACCGACAGGGGGTGCGAATGAAAAACTGTTTTTT
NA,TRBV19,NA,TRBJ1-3,CASRWRDRSGNTIYF,TGTGCCAGTAGGTGGAGAGACCGCTCTGGAAACACCATATATTTT
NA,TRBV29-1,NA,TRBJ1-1,CSVQSGGGAFF,TGCAGCGTTCAATCGGGAGGGGGGGCTTTCTTT
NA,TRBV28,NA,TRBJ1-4,CASTTSNEKLFF,TGTGCCAGCACGACAAGTAATGAAAAACTGTTTTTT
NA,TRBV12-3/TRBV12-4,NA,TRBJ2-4,CASSQRDIQYF,TGTGCCAGCAGTCAGCGGGACATTCAGTACTTC
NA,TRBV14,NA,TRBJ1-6,CASSQEGGSYNSPLHF,TGTGCCAGCAGCCAAGAAGGGGGATCCTATAATTCACCCCTCCACTTT